Listed below are T cell receptor beta chains from one sample, sequenced in a study of CD8 T cells in Susac syndrome. TCRdb analysed the immunoSEQ multiplex PCR reads with MiXCR anew, one entry per CDR3 protein. The data show a few hundred thousand distinct CDR3 sequences, with around 85% seen just once and 0.2% to 0.25% held by the top ten. Sequencing was performed on CD8+ T cells from PBMCs. These receptors all stem from a human donor with multiple sclerosis. Each CDR3 is given with its conserved first and last residue. D genes are given only for firm matches. Not all rows give a size; the values are once, few, many and, for expanded clones, a class.

v_call	j_call	d_call	clone_size	cdr3_aa	cdr3_nt
TRBV20-1	TRBJ1-5	.	once	CSARDLSNQPQHF	TGCAGTGCTAGGGACCTTAGCAATCAGCCCCAGCATTTT
TRBV5-4	TRBJ2-1	TRBD1	.	CASSLATTGQDEQFF	TGTGCCAGCAGCTTGGCGACGACAGGGCAAGATGAGCAGTTCTTC
TRBV6-5	TRBJ2-3	.	.	CASSYYPSTDTQYF	TGTGCCAGCAGTTATTATCCGAGCACAGATACGCAGTATTTT
TRBV19	TRBJ2-7	.	.	CASSIKDTSYEQYF	TGTGCCAGTAGTATAAAGGACACCTCCTACGAGCAGTACTTC
TRBV7-7	TRBJ2-7	TRBD1	.	CASSSGTGGTYEQYF	TGTGCTAGCAGCTCCGGGACAGGGGGCACCTACGAGCAGTACTTC
TRBV20-1	TRBJ1-2	.	once	CSARGGPRLDYGYTF	TGCAGTGCTAGAGGAGGCCCCAGGCTTGACTATGGCTACACCTTC
TRBV6-2/TRBV6-3	TRBJ1-1	.	few	CASSYPSEAFF	TGTGCCAGCAGTTACCCCTCCGAAGCTTTCTTT
TRBV7-6	TRBJ1-2	TRBD1	few	CASSSTPTGGRGGYTF	TGTGCCAGCAGCTCAACACCGACAGGGGGCAGGGGTGGCTACACCTTC
TRBV12-3/TRBV12-4	TRBJ2-3	.	.	CASSFKLFWDTQYF	TGTGCCAGCAGTTTTAAGCTGTTCTGGGATACGCAGTATTTT
TRBV9	TRBJ2-7	.	.	CASSVGGTNSYEQYF	TGTGCCAGCAGCGTAGGCGGAACGAACTCCTACGAGCAGTACTTC
TRBV14	TRBJ2-3	TRBD1	.	CASSQEDRGTDTQYF	TGTGCCAGCAGCCAAGAGGACAGGGGGACAGATACGCAGTATTTT
TRBV20-1	TRBJ2-7	TRBD2	.	CSASDGTSGYEQYF	TGCAGTGCTAGTGATGGGACTAGCGGCTACGAGCAGTACTTC
TRBV6-4	TRBJ1-2	.	.	CASSDGFPNPYGYTF	TGTGCCAGCAGTGACGGGTTTCCAAACCCCTATGGCTACACCTTC
TRBV4-2	TRBJ2-7	TRBD2	once	CASSQDPPDRLAGRGYEQYF	TGTGCCAGCAGCCAAGATCCCCCTGACCGACTAGCGGGGAGGGGCTACGAGCAGTACTTC
TRBV28	TRBJ2-7	.	few	CASTPAGSSYEQYF	TGTGCCAGCACCCCCGCGGGGAGCTCCTACGAGCAGTACTTC
TRBV3-1	TRBJ2-1	.	once	CASSPLTTLYNEQFF	TGTGCCAGCAGCCCCCTGACTACCCTCTACAATGAGCAGTTCTTC
TRBV27	TRBJ2-2	.	.	CASSLYPQGRGSGELFF	TGTGCCAGCAGTTTATATCCGCAGGGTCGGGGTTCCGGGGAGCTGTTTTTT
TRBV24-1	TRBJ1-2	.	.	CATSDSEEYGYTF	TGTGCCACCAGTGACTCTGAGGAATATGGCTACACCTTC
TRBV4-3	TRBJ2-7	TRBD2	.	CASSHRGTSGFSYEQYF	TGCGCCAGCAGCCATCGGGGGACTAGCGGGTTCTCCTACGAGCAGTACTTC
TRBV25-1	TRBJ1-2	TRBD1	.	CASSALTGGGYTF	TGTGCCAGCAGTGCCCTGACAGGGGGCGGCTACACCTTC
TRBV6-1	TRBJ2-1	.	.	CASSEWRGSPYNEQFF	TGTGCCAGCAGTGAATGGAGGGGGAGCCCCTACAATGAGCAGTTCTTC
TRBV19	TRBJ2-1	.	.	CASSTAGHNEQFF	TGTGCCAGTAGTACAGCAGGACACAATGAGCAGTTCTTC
TRBV3-1	TRBJ1-5	.	.	CASSHEVSNQPQHF	TGTGCCAGCAGCCATGAGGTTAGCAATCAGCCCCAGCATTTT
TRBV6-1	TRBJ2-5	.	.	CASSPGREETQYF	TGTGCCAGCAGTCCAGGCAGGGAAGAGACCCAGTACTTC
TRBV7-9	TRBJ1-2	TRBD1	.	CASSLGITAGGSYGYTF	TGTGCCAGCAGCTTGGGGATAACCGCAGGGGGATCCTACGGCTACACCTTC
TRBV6-1	TRBJ2-5	TRBD2	.	CASNLRGQETQYF	TGTGCCAGCAACTTGCGGGGGCAAGAGACCCAGTACTTC
TRBV7-2	TRBJ2-7	.	.	CASGGEALGEDEQYF	TGTGCCAGCGGCGGCGAGGCCTTAGGGGAGGACGAGCAGTACTTC
TRBV5-1	TRBJ2-5	TRBD2	.	CASSTVSGSLFRETQYF	TGCGCCAGCAGCACCGTTAGCGGGAGTCTGTTTAGAGAGACCCAGTACTTC
TRBV14	TRBJ1-1	.	.	CASSQGRYGTEAFF	TGTGCCAGCAGCCAAGGACGATACGGGACTGAAGCTTTCTTT
TRBV6-5	TRBJ2-3	.	once	CASSRERWDTQYF	TGTGCCAGCAGCAGGGAGAGGTGGGATACGCAGTATTTT
TRBV10-3	TRBJ1-3	TRBD1	once	CAISGPGQGSGNTIYF	TGTGCCATCAGTGGACCGGGACAGGGATCCGGAAACACCATATATTTT
TRBV29-1	TRBJ1-5	TRBD1	.	CSVAGGDSDQPQHF	TGCAGCGTTGCAGGGGGCGATTCCGATCAGCCCCAGCATTTT
TRBV28	TRBJ1-5	.	.	CASSLVGGTRNQPQHF	TGTGCCAGCAGTTTGGTGGGGGGGACGAGGAATCAGCCCCAGCATTTT